What follows are 9 T cell receptor beta chains derived from one specimen sequenced in a study of shared clonotypes between healthy human individuals. Measured with immunoSEQ multiplex PCR; TCRdb has only the in-frame clones, and not every one. This table holds more than 400,000 clones, 96% found once. The sequencing input was naive CD4+ T cells sorted from blood. Specified subset: CD45RA+ positively selected. These receptors all stem from a woman aged 25 to 39 in good health.

The V gene is TRBV19, the J gene TRBJ2-5; TRBD1 matches 9 bases. Germline V gives CDR1 LNHDA, CDR2 SQIVND (reference sequence). V trimming: 5 bases; J trimming: 4 bases; junction bases outside the gene matches: 11. The CDR3 runs to 16 residues. The CDR3 region is CASSDAGTGGLETQYF. CDR3 nucleotides: TGTGCCAGTAGTGACGCCGGTACAGGGGGCTTAGAGACCCAGTACTTC. Full variable domain (remainder filled in from reference TRBV19 and TRBJ2-5): DGGITQSPKYLFRKEGQNVTLSCEQNLNHDAMYWYRQDPGQGLRLIYYSQIVNDFQKGDIAEGYSVSREKKESFPLTVTSAQKNPTAFYLCASSDAGTGGLETQYFGPGTRLLVL.

This chain links TRBV6-5 with TRBJ2-1; D is perhaps TRBD2 (6 bases). The CDR3 totals 15 residues. Germline assignment: CDR1 MNHEY and CDR2 SVGAGI. Deletions cut 6 bases from V and 5 bases from J, with 17 bases between. CDR3 residues: CASRKTSGHHNEQFF. The CDR3 DNA is TGTGCCAGCAGGAAGACAAGCGGGCACCACAATGAGCAGTTCTTC.

As DNA, the CDR3 is TGCGCCAGCACCATGGGACAGGGGGCAGATACGCAGTATTTT. The encoded protein is CASTMGQGADTQYF. The chain carries TRBV5-1 and TRBJ2-3; 11 bases map to TRBD1. Germline CDR1 SGHRS, CDR2 YFSETQ. V was clipped by 6 bases and J by 4 bases; unmatched bases: 4. The CDR3 spans 14 residues.

The chain links TRBV28 to TRBJ2-5; 7 bases line up with TRBD2. This CDR3 has 16 residues. Germline CDR1 reads MDHEN; CDR2 reads SYDVKM. V lost 4 bases to trimming and J lost 2 bases; unmatched junction nucleotides: 10. The CDR3 reads CASSSQGAGVQETQYF. The CDR3 DNA follows: TGTGCCAGCAGTTCCCAGGGCGCGGGAGTTCAAGAGACCCAGTACTTC.

The chain has TRBV11-2 and TRBJ2-7; 7 bases fit TRBD2. Germline values: CDR1 SGHAT, CDR2 FQNNGV. The CDR3 covers 14 residues. V trimming: 1 base; J trimming: 5 bases; junction bases outside the gene matches: 5. The CDR3 sequence: CASSLGGSSDEQYF. The DNA of the CDR3 is TGTGCCAGCAGCTTAGGCGGGAGCTCTGACGAGCAGTACTTC.

The chain links TRBV4-2 to TRBJ2-3; tentatively, D is TRBD2 (5 bases). This CDR3 contains 15 residues. The germline V gene has CDR1 LGHNA and CDR2 YNFKEQ. V was pared by 6 bases and J by 5 bases, with 18 bases between. CDR3 amino acids: CASSGSWENRDTQYF. The CDR3 nucleotides read TGTGCCAGCAGTGGGTCCTGGGAGAACAGAGATACGCAGTATTTT.

CDR3 sequence reads: CASIPVVGGGKTEAFF. CDR3 nucleotides: TGTGCCAGCATCCCGGTGGTGGGCGGTGGTAAAACTGAAGCTTTCTTT. The chain uses TRBV27 and TRBJ1-1, with no clear D. Trimming took 7 bases from V and 5 from J, leaving 23 bases between them. Germline CDR1 MNHEY, CDR2 SMNVEV (reference sequence). The CDR3 runs to 16 residues.

This chain joins TRBV7-9 and TRBJ2-5, with unresolved D. The CDR3 has 13 amino acids. From germline, CDR1 is SEHNR and CDR2 FQNEAQ (reference sequence). V lost 1 base to trimming and J lost 3 bases, with 6 bases between them. In DNA form, the CDR3 reads TGTGCCAGCAGCTTAGACGCTAAAGAGACCCAGTACTTC. It encodes CASSLDAKETQYF.

The chain has TRBV11-2 and TRBJ2-5; TRBD1 matches 8 bases. Germline V gene lookup returns CDR1 SGHAT and CDR2 FQNNGV. The trim removed 4 bases at V and 5 bases at J, leaving 6 bases unmatched. The CDR3 sequence is 14 residues long. The CDR3: CASSSRTGLETQYF. The CDR3 nucleotides read TGTGCCAGCAGCTCTAGGACAGGGCTGGAGACCCAGTACTTC.